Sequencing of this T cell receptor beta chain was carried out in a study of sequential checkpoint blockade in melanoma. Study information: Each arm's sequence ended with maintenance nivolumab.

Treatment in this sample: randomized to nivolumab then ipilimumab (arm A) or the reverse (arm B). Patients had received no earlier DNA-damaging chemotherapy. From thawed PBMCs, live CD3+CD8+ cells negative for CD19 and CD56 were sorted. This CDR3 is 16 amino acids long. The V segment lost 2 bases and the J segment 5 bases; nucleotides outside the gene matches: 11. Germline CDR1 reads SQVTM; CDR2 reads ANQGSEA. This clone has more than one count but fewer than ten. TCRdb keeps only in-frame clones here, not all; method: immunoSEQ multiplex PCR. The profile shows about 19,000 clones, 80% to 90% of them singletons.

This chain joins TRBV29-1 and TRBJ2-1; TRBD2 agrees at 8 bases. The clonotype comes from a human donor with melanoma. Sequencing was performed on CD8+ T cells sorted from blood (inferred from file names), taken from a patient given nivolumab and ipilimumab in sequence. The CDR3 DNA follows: TGCAGCGTTGAACCTCTAGCGGGCTGGGCCAACAATGAGCAGTTCTTC. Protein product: CSVEPLAGWANNEQFF.